The rows below give T cell receptor beta chains drawn from one sample of a study of TIL therapy for anti-PD-1-resistant metastatic lung cancer. TCRdb keeps only in-frame clones here, not all; method: immunoSEQ multiplex PCR. The table records tens of thousands of clones, more than 60% of them present only once. The sequencing here drew on blood, taken at baseline. These receptor sequences come from a person aged 25 to 79 with non-small cell lung cancer. Both conserved end residues are part of each CDR3. Each record gives: J gene, D gene, clone size, V gene, CDR3 protein, CDR3 DNA. D genes are given only for firm matches. Size tells how often a clone was seen (once, few, many) or the class of an expanded clone, and some rows leave it out.

>TRBJ2-1|.|.|TRBV19
CASRTSEVPNEQFF
TGTGCCAGTAGAACGTCGGAGGTTCCCAATGAGCAGTTCTTC
>TRBJ1-1|TRBD1|.|TRBV6-6
CASRDRVGSTEAFF
TGTGCCAGCAGGGACAGGGTGGGGAGCACTGAAGCTTTCTTT
>TRBJ1-4|TRBD1|.|TRBV7-8
CASSRYGQGSNEKLFF
TGTGCCAGCAGCCGGTATGGACAGGGGAGTAATGAAAAACTGTTTTTT
>TRBJ2-5|TRBD1|.|TRBV28
CASRGLGQSETQYF
TGTGCCAGCAGGGGCTTGGGACAGTCGGAGACCCAGTACTTC
>TRBJ2-1|.|.|TRBV6-5
CASSYRGAGSYNEQFF
TGTGCCAGCAGTTATCGGGGCGCTGGGTCCTACAATGAGCAGTTCTTC
>TRBJ1-1|.|.|TRBV5-4
CASSLMGDTEAFF
TGTGCCAGCAGCTTGATGGGAGACACTGAAGCTTTCTTT
>TRBJ2-3|.|.|TRBV7-2
CASSLAGRPDTQYF
TGTGCCAGCAGCTTGGCCGGGCGACCAGATACGCAGTATTTT
>TRBJ1-4|.|.|TRBV6-1
CASSAQKGGEKLFF
TGTGCCAGCAGCGCGCAGAAAGGGGGTGAAAAACTGTTTTTT
>TRBJ2-6|TRBD1|once|TRBV28
CASSSGQGLSGANVLTF
TGTGCCAGCAGTTCGGGACAGGGCCTCTCTGGGGCCAACGTCCTGACTTTC
>TRBJ1-2|.|.|TRBV30
CAWGPKGYTF
TGTGCCTGGGGGCCTAAAGGCTACACCTTC
>TRBJ2-2|.|few|TRBV30
CAWSVRRGELFF
TGTGCCTGGAGTGTCAGGCGGGGGGAGCTGTTTTTT
>TRBJ2-7|TRBD1|.|TRBV29-1
CSVIGGQGAIEQYF
TGCAGCGTTATCGGGGGACAGGGGGCGATCGAGCAGTACTTC
>TRBJ2-1|.|.|TRBV6-4
CASSKSGYNEQFF
TGTGCCAGCAGTAAGTCTGGATACAATGAGCAGTTCTTC
>TRBJ1-5|TRBD1|.|TRBV28
CASSLSDRGNQPQHF
TGTGCCAGCAGTTTATCCGACAGGGGCAATCAGCCCCAGCATTTT
>TRBJ2-5|TRBD2|few|TRBV6-1
CASSVSSGARGETQYF
TGTGCCAGCAGTGTATCAAGCGGGGCACGGGGAGAGACCCAGTACTTC
>TRBJ2-3|.|.|TRBV7-2
CASSRTRLGTDTQYF
TGTGCCAGCAGCCGCACTCGACTAGGCACAGATACGCAGTATTTT
>TRBJ2-3|.|.|TRBV5-1
CASKREVTDTQYF
TGCGCCAGCAAAAGGGAGGTCACGGATACGCAGTATTTT
>TRBJ2-7|.|.|TRBV19
CASARGYEQYF
TGTGCCAGTGCCCGCGGCTACGAGCAGTACTTC
>TRBJ2-2|TRBD2|few|TRBV4-1
CASSQGGLAGGGRELFF
TGCGCCAGCAGCCAAGGGGGACTAGCGGGGGGTGGCAGGGAGCTGTTTTTT
>TRBJ2-7|TRBD2|once|TRBV2
CASSETKRDIYEQYF
TGTGCCAGCAGTGAGACTAAGCGGGATATCTACGAGCAGTACTTC
>TRBJ1-6|.|.|TRBV5-1
CASSADLGSPLHF
TGCGCCAGCAGCGCGGATTTGGGTTCACCCCTCCACTTT
>TRBJ2-5|.|.|TRBV19
CASSLQSQETQYF
TGTGCCAGTAGTCTCCAGAGTCAAGAGACCCAGTACTTC
>TRBJ1-1|TRBD1|.|TRBV7-3
CASSPTGTGEAFF
TGTGCCAGCAGCCCGACAGGGACGGGTGAAGCTTTCTTT
>TRBJ2-2|TRBD2|.|TRBV4-2
CASSQATSAGELFF
TGTGCCAGCAGCCAAGCGACTAGCGCCGGGGAGCTGTTTTTT
>TRBJ2-7|TRBD1|.|TRBV6-1
CASSGGQGHSYEQYF
TGTGCCAGCAGTGGTGGACAGGGCCACTCCTACGAGCAGTACTTC
>TRBJ2-4|.|once|TRBV23-1
CASSQLQGRAKNIQYF
TGCGCCAGCAGTCAATTACAGGGTAGGGCCAAAAACATTCAGTACTTC
>TRBJ2-5|.|.|TRBV19
CASSALHSQETQYF
TGTGCCAGTAGTGCCCTACACAGCCAAGAGACCCAGTACTTC
>TRBJ2-1|TRBD2|.|TRBV5-8
CASRLAGGSYNEQFF
TGTGCCAGCAGGCTGGCGGGGGGGAGTTACAATGAGCAGTTCTTC
>TRBJ2-3|TRBD2|.|TRBV18
CASSSGLAGGPDTQYF
TGTGCCAGCTCATCAGGACTAGCGGGAGGCCCAGATACGCAGTATTTT
>TRBJ2-1|TRBD2|.|TRBV9
CASSVVDLAGGPGEQFF
TGTGCCAGCAGCGTAGTGGACCTAGCGGGGGGGCCAGGTGAGCAGTTCTTC
>TRBJ1-4|.|.|TRBV10-3
CAISESFGFLEKLFF
TGTGCCATCAGTGAGTCCTTCGGGTTCCTTGAAAAACTGTTTTTT
>TRBJ2-7|.|.|TRBV28
CASSFTVPYEQYF
TGTGCCAGCAGTTTTACCGTTCCCTACGAGCAGTACTTC
>TRBJ2-7|.|.|TRBV4-1
CASSQEGEASYEQYF
TGCGCCAGCAGCCAAGAAGGAGAGGCTTCCTACGAGCAGTACTTC
>TRBJ2-7|TRBD2|.|TRBV5-6
CASSFIGGRGEQYF
TGTGCCAGCAGCTTTATCGGGGGGAGGGGCGAGCAGTACTTC
>TRBJ1-4|TRBD1|.|TRBV2
CASSVDRGPEKLFF
TGTGCCAGCAGTGTGGACAGGGGGCCGGAAAAACTGTTTTTT
>TRBJ1-5|TRBD1|.|TRBV29-1
CSAGGLNQPQHF
TGCAGCGCAGGGGGTCTCAATCAGCCCCAGCATTTT
>TRBJ2-5|.|.|TRBV5-1
CASSLAGPGETQYF
TGCGCCAGCAGCTTGGCCGGGCCTGGGGAGACCCAGTACTTC
>TRBJ2-1|.|.|TRBV9
CASSVGGSTYNEQFF
TGTGCCAGCAGCGTAGGGGGCAGTACCTACAATGAGCAGTTCTTC
>TRBJ2-2|.|.|TRBV6-5
CASSSPGRNTGELFF
TGCGCCAGCAGTTCGCCAGGACGTAACACCGGGGAGCTGTTTTTT
>TRBJ2-3|.|.|TRBV29-1
CSVVGWSTDTQYF
TGCAGCGTGGTGGGGTGGAGCACAGATACGCAGTATTTT